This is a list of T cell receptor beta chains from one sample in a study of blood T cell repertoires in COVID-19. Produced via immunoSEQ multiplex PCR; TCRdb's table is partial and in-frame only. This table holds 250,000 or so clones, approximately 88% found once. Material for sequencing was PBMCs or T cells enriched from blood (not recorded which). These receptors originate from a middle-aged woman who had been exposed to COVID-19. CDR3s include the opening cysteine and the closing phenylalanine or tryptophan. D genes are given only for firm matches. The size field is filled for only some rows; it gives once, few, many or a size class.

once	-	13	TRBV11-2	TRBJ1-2	CASSLAPLYGYTF	TGTGCCAGCAGCTTAGCCCCCCTCTATGGCTACACCTTC
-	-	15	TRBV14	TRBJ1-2	CASSKQGIFNYGYTF	TGTGCCAGCAGCAAACAGGGTATTTTTAACTATGGCTACACCTTC
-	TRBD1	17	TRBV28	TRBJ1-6	CASSFLRTGGSDSPLHF	TGTGCCAGCAGTTTCCTTCGGACAGGGGGCTCGGACTCACCCCTCCACTTT
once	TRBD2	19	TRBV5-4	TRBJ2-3	CASSLGRSSGGAGTDTQYF	TGTGCCAGCAGCTTGGGGAGGTCTAGCGGGGGGGCAGGCACAGATACGCAGTATTTT
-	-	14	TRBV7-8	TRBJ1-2	CASSLGGGGYGYTF	TGTGCCAGCAGCCTTGGGGGGGGAGGCTATGGCTACACCTTC
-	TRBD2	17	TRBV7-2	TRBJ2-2	CASSTLLAGERTGELFF	TGTGCCAGCAGTACTCTTCTAGCGGGAGAGAGAACCGGGGAGCTGTTTTTT
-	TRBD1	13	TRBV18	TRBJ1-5	CASSGLQGEPQHF	TGTGCCAGCTCAGGCCTACAGGGGGAACCCCAGCATTTT
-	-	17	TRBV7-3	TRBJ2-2	CASSRIGPNSGVGELFF	TGTGCCAGCAGCCGAATCGGGCCTAACTCAGGGGTAGGGGAGCTGTTTTTT
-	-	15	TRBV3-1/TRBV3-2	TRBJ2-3	CASNLRGSVEDTQYF	TGTGCCAGCAACCTTAGAGGCAGCGTAGAAGATACGCAGTATTTT
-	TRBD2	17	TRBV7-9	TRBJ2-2	CASSLGASGGRRGELFF	TGTGCCAGCAGCTTAGGGGCTAGCGGGGGACGACGCGGGGAGCTGTTTTTT
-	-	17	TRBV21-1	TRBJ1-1	CASSKMGQGGMNTEAFF	TGTGCCAGCAGCAAAATGGGACAGGGTGGCATGAACACTGAAGCTTTCTTT
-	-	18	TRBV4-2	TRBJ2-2	CASSQDINSERVTGELFF	TGTGCCAGCAGCCAAGACATAAACTCGGAGCGAGTCACCGGGGAGCTGTTTTTT
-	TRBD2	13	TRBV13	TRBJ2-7	CASSLGLAYEQYF	TGTGCCAGCAGCTTGGGACTAGCCTACGAGCAGTACTTC
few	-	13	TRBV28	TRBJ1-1	CASSRERGTEAFF	TGTGCCAGCAGCAGGGAAAGGGGCACTGAAGCTTTCTTT
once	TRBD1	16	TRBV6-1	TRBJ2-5	CASSERDRGRFETQYF	TGTGCCAGCAGTGAGCGGGACAGGGGAAGATTTGAGACCCAGTACTTC
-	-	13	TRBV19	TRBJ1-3	CASGLISGNTIYF	TGTGCCAGCGGACTCATCTCTGGAAACACCATATATTTT
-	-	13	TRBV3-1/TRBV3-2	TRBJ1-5	CASSHIGNQPQHF	TGTGCCAGCAGCCATATCGGCAATCAGCCCCAGCATTTT
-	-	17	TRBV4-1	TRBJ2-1	CASSQDVVAVTYNEQFF	TGCGCCAGCAGCCAAGATGTGGTAGCGGTAACTTACAATGAGCAGTTCTTC
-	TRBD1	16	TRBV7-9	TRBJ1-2	CASSFRPGTGFSGYTF	TGTGCCAGCAGCTTCCGACCCGGGACAGGGTTTTCCGGCTACACCTTC
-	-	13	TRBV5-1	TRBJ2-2	CASSLDLTGELFF	TGCGCCAGCAGCTTGGACTTGACCGGGGAGCTGTTTTTT
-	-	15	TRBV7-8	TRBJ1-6	CASSLASGFNSPLHF	TGTGCCAGCAGCTTAGCGTCGGGTTTTAATTCACCCCTCCACTTT
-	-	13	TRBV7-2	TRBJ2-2	CASRPTGTGELFF	TGTGCCAGCAGACCTACAGGAACCGGGGAGCTGTTTTTT
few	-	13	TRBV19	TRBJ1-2	CASSIYSTGGYTF	TGTGCCAGTAGTATTTACTCGACAGGTGGCTACACCTTC
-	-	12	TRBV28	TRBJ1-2	CASMGGGYGYTF	TGTGCCAGCATGGGCGGGGGATATGGCTACACCTTC
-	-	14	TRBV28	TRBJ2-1	CASSLVSKTGVQFF	TGTGCCAGCAGTTTGGTTAGTAAAACCGGAGTGCAGTTCTTC
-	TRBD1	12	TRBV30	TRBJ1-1	CAWSEQGIEAFF	TGTGCCTGGAGTGAACAGGGGATTGAAGCTTTCTTT
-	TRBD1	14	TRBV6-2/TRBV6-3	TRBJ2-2	CATTPTGGTGELFF	TGTGCCACCACCCCGACAGGGGGAACAGGGGAGCTGTTTTTT
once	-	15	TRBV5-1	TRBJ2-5	CASSLGGAGLETQYF	TGCGCCAGCAGCTTAGGGGGGGCTGGTTTGGAGACCCAGTACTTC
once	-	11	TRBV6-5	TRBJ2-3	CASRGGEAQYF	TGTGCCAGCAGAGGGGGAGAGGCGCAGTATTTT
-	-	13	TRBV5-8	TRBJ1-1	CASSSGWYTEAFF	TGTGCCAGCAGCTCCGGGTGGTACACTGAAGCTTTCTTT
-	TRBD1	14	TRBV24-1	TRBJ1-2	CATSDNRGRGGYTF	TGTGCCACCAGTGACAACAGGGGGCGCGGTGGCTACACCTTC
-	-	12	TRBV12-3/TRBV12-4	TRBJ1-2	CASSYAGDGYTF	TGTGCCAGCAGTTATGCCGGGGATGGCTACACCTTC
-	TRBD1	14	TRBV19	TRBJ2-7	CASTPRDRGYEQYF	TGTGCCAGTACGCCGAGGGACAGGGGCTACGAGCAGTACTTC
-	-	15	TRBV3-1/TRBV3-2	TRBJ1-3	CASSQEMSSGNTIYF	TGTGCCAGCAGCCAAGAAATGAGCTCTGGAAACACCATATATTTT
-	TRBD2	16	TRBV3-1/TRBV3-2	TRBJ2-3	CASSHRGAGGSDTQYF	TGTGCCAGCAGCCACAGGGGAGCGGGGGGGTCGGATACGCAGTATTTT
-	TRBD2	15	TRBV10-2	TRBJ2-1	CASRETSGVGNEQFF	TGCGCCAGCAGGGAGACTAGCGGGGTAGGTAATGAGCAGTTCTTC
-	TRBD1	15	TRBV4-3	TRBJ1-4	CASSQVNRGIKKLFF	TGCGCCAGCAGCCAAGTGAACAGGGGTATAAAAAAACTGTTTTTT
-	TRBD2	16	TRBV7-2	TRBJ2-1	CASSPTGGGAGNEQFF	TGTGCCAGCAGCCCCACGGGCGGGGGGGCTGGTAATGAGCAGTTCTTC
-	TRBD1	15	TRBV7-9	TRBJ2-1	CASSLGQGAYNEQFF	TGTGCCAGCAGCTTGGGGCAGGGGGCCTACAATGAGCAGTTCTTC
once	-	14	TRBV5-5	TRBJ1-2	CASSSRSGIYGYTF	TGTGCCAGCAGCTCCCGATCGGGGATCTACGGCTACACCTTC
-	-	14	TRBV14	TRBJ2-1	CASSQLSSYNEQFF	TGTGCCAGCAGCCAACTAAGCTCCTACAATGAGCAGTTCTTC
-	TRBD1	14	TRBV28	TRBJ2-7	CASSCDREFYEQYF	TGTGCCAGCAGTTGTGACAGGGAGTTCTACGAGCAGTACTTC
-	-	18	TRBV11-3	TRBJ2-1	CASSLRDWHYIRDNEQFF	TGTGCCAGCAGCTTAAGGGACTGGCATTACATTCGGGACAATGAGCAGTTCTTC
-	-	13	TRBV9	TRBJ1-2	CASSPPLAYGYTF	TGTGCCAGCAGCCCCCCCCTGGCCTATGGCTACACCTTC
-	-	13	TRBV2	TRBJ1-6	CASREEGNSPLHF	TGTGCCAGCAGGGAGGAGGGGAATTCACCCCTCCACTTT
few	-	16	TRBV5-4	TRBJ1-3	CASSDDSGLSGNTIYF	TGTGCCAGCAGCGACGACAGTGGGCTCTCTGGAAACACCATATATTTT